These 12 T cell receptor beta chains were sequenced from one sample in a study of breast tumors, draining lymph nodes, adjacent tissues. The lymph nodes were axillary draining lymph nodes from breast cancer patients. A single record per CDR3 protein comes from TCRdb applying MiXCR to the multiplex PCR reads. The sample has about 130,000 distinct CDR3 sequences, more than 20% seen once; the top ten hold roughly 2.5%. The source material was axillary lymph node tissue. Receptors originate from a female donor with breast cancer. Some clones in this sample may be carry-over from other donors' samples.

This clonotype was observed at least ten times. The chain couples TRBV12-5 to TRBJ2-1; 10 bases fit TRBD2. Germline CDR1 reads LGHNT; CDR2 reads FRNRAP. V trimming: 4 bases; J trimming: 3 bases; junction bases outside the gene matches: 3. CDR3 length equals 15 residues. CDR3 coding DNA: TGTGCTAGTGGTTGGACTAGCGGAAGCTACAATGAGCAGTTCTTC. Amino acids: CASGWTSGSYNEQFF.

The V gene is TRBV12-3 or TRBV12-4, the J gene TRBJ2-7; 9 bases are a match to TRBD2. With 5 bases clipped from V and 2 bases from J, the junction kept 16 bases outside the gene matches. CDR3 length equals 18 residues. CDR3 loop: CASSLLGRGSGRPYEQYF. In nucleotides, the CDR3 is TGTGCCAGCAGTCTTCTTGGAAGGGGTAGCGGGAGACCCTACGAGCAGTACTTC.

The V call is TRBV28, the J call TRBJ2-2, with D unresolved. The CDR3 is made up of 12 amino acids. CDR1 and CDR2 from the germline V gene are MDHEN and SYDVKM. Trimming took off 6 bases at V and 7 bases at J, with 9 bases between the two ends. DNA for the CDR3: TGTGCCAGCAGGCGAGAAAGCGGGGAGCTGTTTTTT. Protein product: CASRRESGELFF.

The table lists this clonotype with many counts. This rearrangement joins TRBV11-2 to TRBJ2-1; 10 positions match TRBD2. This CDR3 is built from 15 residues. Germline values: CDR1 SGHAT, CDR2 FQNNGV. V lost 4 bases and J lost 5; bases outside the gene matches: 5. CDR3 DNA sequence: TGTGCCAGCAGCTCAACTAGCGGGACTCACAATGAGCAGTTCTTC. This encodes CASSSTSGTHNEQFF.

Note on this clonotype: This may be a read error, as it is one base from a much larger clone. The chain is built from TRBV29-1 and TRBJ2-5; 9 positions agree with TRBD1. The CDR3 is made up of 13 amino acids. In germline, CDR1 is SQVTM, CDR2 ANQGSEA. The CDR3 DNA is TGCAGCGGTAATGGACAGGGGAAAGAGACCCAGTGCTTC. Residues: CSGNGQGKETQCF.

Remarks on this clonotype: Lacking the conserved final phenylalanine or tryptophan, this CDR3 likely reflects a read error. The gene calls are TRBV5-5 and TRBJ1-5; the match to TRBD1 covers 9 bases. The J segment lost 1 base and the V segment lost 2 bases, leaving 1 base of the junction unmatched. Germline V gives CDR1 SGHKS, CDR2 YYEKEE (reference sequence). This CDR3 spans 15 amino acids. CDR3 DNA: TGTGCCAGCAGCTTAACAGGGGGCAGCAATCAGCCCCAGCATTCT. It is translated as CASSLTGGSNQPQHS.

Many counts were recorded for this clonotype. The chain has TRBV6-2 or TRBV6-3 and TRBJ2-5, with D maybe TRBD2 (5 bases). The CDR3 consists of 13 residues. Germline V gene sequence: CDR1 MNHEY, CDR2 SVGEGT. Between the trimmed V and J ends, which lost 1 base and 5 bases, there was a span of 8 bases. The CDR3 sequence is CASSYFGVETQYF. The CDR3 DNA reads as TGTGCCAGCAGTTACTTCGGGGTTGAGACCCAGTACTTC.

In this sample, this clonotype turned up many times. CDR3 sequence reads: CASSLDPFSRREETQYF. Written as DNA, the CDR3 is TGTGCCAGCAGCTTAGATCCCTTTAGTCGACGGGAAGAGACCCAGTACTTC. This chain links TRBV11-2 with TRBJ2-5; D unresolved. Germline V gives CDR1 SGHAT, CDR2 FQNNGV. V gave up 0 bases and J gave up 3 bases, with 17 bases separating them. This CDR3 has 17 amino acids.

This clonotype was recorded at least ten times. The chain uses TRBV10-3 and TRBJ2-3; 7 nucleotides agree with TRBD2. The CDR3 runs 15 residues. V gave up 2 bases and J gave up 5 bases; unmatched junction bases: 7. The germline CDR1 and CDR2 sequences are ENHRY and SYGVKD. CDR3 in DNA: TGTGCCATCAGTGAGGGGCGGGAGAGTCTAGATACGCAGTATTTT. Its translation is CAISEGRESLDTQYF.

This clonotype was recorded at least ten times. V usage is TRBV3-1 and J usage is TRBJ2-7, with D unclear. There are 15 residues in the CDR3. Germline-derived CDR1 and CDR2 are LGHDT and YNNKEL (reference sequence). Trimming shortened V by 0 bases and J by 0 bases, and 9 bases separated the two germline ends. Here the CDR3 reads CASSQEHWSSYEQYF. In DNA form, the CDR3 reads TGTGCCAGCAGCCAAGAGCACTGGAGCTCCTACGAGCAGTACTTC.

With regard to this clonotype: Possible read error: a much larger clone is one base away. The V and J genes are TRBV2 and TRBJ2-3; 9 nucleotides align to TRBD1. Germline assignment: CDR1 SNHLY and CDR2 FYNNEI. This CDR3 comprises 15 residues. The DNA for the CDR3 is TGTGCCAGCAGCCTAGACAGGGGGGGCACAGATACGCGGTATTTT. Protein sequence: CASSLDRGGTDTRYF.

This clonotype appeared many times. The chain employs TRBV15 and TRBJ2-5; D remains ambiguous. The ends were cut back, 1 base at V and 5 bases at J, with 2 bases in the middle. There are 11 residues in the CDR3. Germline-derived CDR1 and CDR2 are LNHNV and YYDKDF (reference sequence). This CDR3 reads CATSRAETQYF. The CDR3, as DNA: TGTGCCACCAGCAGAGCCGAGACCCAGTACTTC.